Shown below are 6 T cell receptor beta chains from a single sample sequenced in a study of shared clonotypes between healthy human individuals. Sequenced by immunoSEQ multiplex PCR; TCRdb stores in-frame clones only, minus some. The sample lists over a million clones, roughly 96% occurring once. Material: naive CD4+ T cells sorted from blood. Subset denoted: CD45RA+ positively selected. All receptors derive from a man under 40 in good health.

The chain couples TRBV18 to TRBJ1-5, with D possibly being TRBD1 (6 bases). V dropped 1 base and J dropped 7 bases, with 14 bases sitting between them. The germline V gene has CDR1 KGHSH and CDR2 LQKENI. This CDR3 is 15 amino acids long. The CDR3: CASSPRTGSRQPQHF. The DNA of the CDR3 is TGTGCCAGCTCACCACGAACAGGGTCGAGACAGCCCCAGCATTTT.

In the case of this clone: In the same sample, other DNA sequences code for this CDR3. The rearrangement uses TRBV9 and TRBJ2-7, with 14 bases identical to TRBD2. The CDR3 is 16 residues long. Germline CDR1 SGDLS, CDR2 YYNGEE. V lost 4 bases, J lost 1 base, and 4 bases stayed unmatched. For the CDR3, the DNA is TGTGCCAGCAGCCCGGGACTAGCGGGAGTTTCCTACGAGCAGTACTTC. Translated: CASSPGLAGVSYEQYF. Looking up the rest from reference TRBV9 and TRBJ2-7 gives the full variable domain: DSGVTQTPKHLITATGQRVTLRCSPRSGDLSVYWYQQSLDQGLQFLIQYYNGEERAKGNILERFSAQQFPDLHSELNLSSLELGDSALYFCASSPGLAGVSYEQYFGPGTRLTVT.

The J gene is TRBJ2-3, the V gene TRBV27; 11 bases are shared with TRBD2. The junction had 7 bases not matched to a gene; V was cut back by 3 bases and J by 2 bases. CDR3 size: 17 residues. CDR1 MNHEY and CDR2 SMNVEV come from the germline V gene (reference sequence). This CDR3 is CASSLTGTSGYTDTQYF. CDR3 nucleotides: TGTGCCAGCAGTTTGACCGGGACTAGCGGTTACACAGATACGCAGTATTTT.

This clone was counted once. This CDR3 reads CASTERGYRSKTDTQYF. Here the CDR3 DNA reads TGTGCCAGCACTGAAAGGGGATACAGGTCCAAGACAGATACGCAGTATTTT. The genes are TRBV28 and TRBJ2-3, with D tentatively TRBD1 (5 bases). Germline-derived CDR1 and CDR2 are MDHEN and SYDVKM. CDR3 length equals 17 residues. V was shortened by 7 bases and J by 3 bases, with 23 bases between the two germline ends.

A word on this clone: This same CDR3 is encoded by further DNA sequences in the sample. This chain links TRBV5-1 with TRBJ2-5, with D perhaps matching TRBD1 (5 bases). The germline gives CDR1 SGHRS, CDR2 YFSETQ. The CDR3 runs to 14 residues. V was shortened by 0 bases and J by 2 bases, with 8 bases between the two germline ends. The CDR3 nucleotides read TGCGCCAGCAGCTTGGCGGCAGGGCAAGAGACCCAGTACTTC. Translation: CASSLAAGQETQYF.

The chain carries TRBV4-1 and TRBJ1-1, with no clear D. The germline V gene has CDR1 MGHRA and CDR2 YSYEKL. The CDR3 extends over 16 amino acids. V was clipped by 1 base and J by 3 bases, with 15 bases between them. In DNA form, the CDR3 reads TGCGCCAGCAGCCAAGGGTCCACACAAGCAGACACTGAAGCTTTCTTT. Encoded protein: CASSQGSTQADTEAFF.